This T cell receptor (beta chain) was obtained from a study of CD8+CD57+ T cells in acquired aplastic anemia. As for the study in general: When averaged, DNA from sorted CD4+ and CD8+ cells came to 3 to 4 ug. Average CD4+ read depth in healthy donors was some 9.9 million reads. Study findings and constraints: Patients and controls had in common twenty-nine CD8+ CDR3 sequences.

According to the study, genomic DNA was the template for TCR beta VDJ and CDR3 profiling. In TCRdb, the reads were re-called with MiXCR into one record per CDR3 protein. Found here are around 170,000 distinct CDR3 sequences, approximately 46% of them singletons; the top ten hold 2.5% to 3.5%. Concerning this clonotype: Its antigen remains unidentified.

This clonotype was obtained from a human donor in good health. Sequencing was performed on sorted CD4+, CD8+, or CD8+CD57+ T cells (not recorded which) from PBMCs.

The CDR3 coding sequence is TGTGCCAGCAGTTACTCGAATCTGGCCCCGAGGCCTAACTATGGCTACACCTTC. Translating gives CASSYSNLAPRPNYGYTF. This chain links TRBV6-2 or TRBV6-3 with TRBJ1-2; no clear D gene. The germline CDR1 and CDR2 sequences are MNHEY and SVGEGT. The V end was cut by 0 bases, the J end by 0 bases, with 17 bases between. The CDR3 extends over 18 amino acids.